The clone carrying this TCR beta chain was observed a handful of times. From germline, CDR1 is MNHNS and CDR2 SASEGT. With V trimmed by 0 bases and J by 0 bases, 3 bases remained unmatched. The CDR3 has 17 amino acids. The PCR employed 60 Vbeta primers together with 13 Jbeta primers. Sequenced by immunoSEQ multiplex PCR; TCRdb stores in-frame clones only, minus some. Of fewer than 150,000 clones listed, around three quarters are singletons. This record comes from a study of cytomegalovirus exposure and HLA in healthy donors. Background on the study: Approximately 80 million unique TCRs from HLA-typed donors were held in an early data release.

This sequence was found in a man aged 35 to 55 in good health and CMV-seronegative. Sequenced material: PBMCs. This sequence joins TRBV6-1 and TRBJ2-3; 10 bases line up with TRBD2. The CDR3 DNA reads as TGTGCCAGCAGTGAAGCTAGCGGGGGGTATAGCACAGATACGCAGTATTTT. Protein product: CASSEASGGYSTDTQYF.